This T cell receptor beta chain was observed in a study of esophageal squamous cell carcinoma under preoperative chemotherapy. Study summary: Both tumor-infiltrating lymphocytes and peripheral blood T cells had their TCR repertoires profiled. Study-level results: Peripheral T cells showed a significant TCR diversity increase after chemotherapy, unlike tumor-infiltrating lymphocytes. After treatment, tumor-infiltrating lymphocytes apparently came partly from blood T cells.

Time point in this sample: before preoperative PTX-NDP chemotherapy. Per germline, CDR1 SGHTA and CDR2 FQGNSA. The CDR3 extends over 13 amino acids. TCRdb fed the PCR reads into MiXCR, producing one record per CDR3 protein. Of roughly 32,000 distinct CDR3 sequences listed, roughly 50% are singletons. Turning to this clonotype: Its antigen is currently unknown. At one end the junction does not follow the germline gene, possibly because of a read error.

V is TRBV7-2 and J is TRBJ2-2, with D maybe TRBD1 (5 bases). The end of the DNA is better explained by TRBJ2-3, so the J call may be wrong. Sampling was done from a patient given preoperative chemotherapy. This sequence originates from a human donor with esophageal squamous cell carcinoma. The donor label of this sample is uncertain. The CDR3 spells CGSRAVATDKQYF. The CDR3 DNA follows: TGTGGCAGCCGGGCGGTGGCGACAGATAAGCAGTATTTT.